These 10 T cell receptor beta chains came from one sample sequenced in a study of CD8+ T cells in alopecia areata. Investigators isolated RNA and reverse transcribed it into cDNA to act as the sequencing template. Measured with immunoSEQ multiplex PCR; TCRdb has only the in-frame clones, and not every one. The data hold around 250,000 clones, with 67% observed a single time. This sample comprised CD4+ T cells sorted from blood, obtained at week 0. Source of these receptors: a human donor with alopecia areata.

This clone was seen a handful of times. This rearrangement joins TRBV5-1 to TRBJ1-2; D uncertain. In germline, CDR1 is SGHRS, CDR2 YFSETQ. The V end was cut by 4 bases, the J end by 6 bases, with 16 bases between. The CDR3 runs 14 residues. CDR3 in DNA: TGCGCCAGCAGCCTGGAACACGGAGAGCATGGCTACACCTTC. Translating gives CASSLEHGEHGYTF.

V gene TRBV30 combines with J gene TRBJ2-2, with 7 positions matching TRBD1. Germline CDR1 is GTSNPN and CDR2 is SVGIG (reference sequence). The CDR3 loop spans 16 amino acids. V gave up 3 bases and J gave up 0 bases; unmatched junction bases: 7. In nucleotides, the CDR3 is TGTGCCTGGAGATCAATAGACAGGGCGAACACCGGGGAGCTGTTTTTT. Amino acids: CAWRSIDRANTGELFF.

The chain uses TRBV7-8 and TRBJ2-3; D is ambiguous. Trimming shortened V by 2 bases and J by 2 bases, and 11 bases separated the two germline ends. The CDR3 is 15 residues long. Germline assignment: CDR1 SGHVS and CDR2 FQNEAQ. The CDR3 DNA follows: TGTGCCAGCAGCTTAAATGACCGGCTCACAGATACGCAGTATTTT. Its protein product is CASSLNDRLTDTQYF.

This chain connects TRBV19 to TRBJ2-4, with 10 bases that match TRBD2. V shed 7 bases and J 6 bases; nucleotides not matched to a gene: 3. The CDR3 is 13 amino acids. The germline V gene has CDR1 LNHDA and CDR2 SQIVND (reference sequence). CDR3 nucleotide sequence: TGTGCCAGTACTTCTAGCGGGGGAAACATTCAGTACTTC. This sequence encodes CASTSSGGNIQYF.

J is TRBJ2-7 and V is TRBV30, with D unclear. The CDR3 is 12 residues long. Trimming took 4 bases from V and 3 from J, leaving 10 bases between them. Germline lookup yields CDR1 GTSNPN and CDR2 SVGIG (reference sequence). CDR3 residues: CAWTSGLYEQYF. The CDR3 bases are TGTGCCTGGACCTCGGGCCTCTACGAGCAGTACTTC.

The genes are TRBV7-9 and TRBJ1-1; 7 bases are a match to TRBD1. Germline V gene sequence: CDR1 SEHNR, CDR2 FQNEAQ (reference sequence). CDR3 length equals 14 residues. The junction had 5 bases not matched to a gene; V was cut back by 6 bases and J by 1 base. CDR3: CASRPRQGNTEAFF. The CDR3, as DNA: TGTGCCAGCAGACCTCGACAGGGGAACACTGAAGCTTTCTTT.

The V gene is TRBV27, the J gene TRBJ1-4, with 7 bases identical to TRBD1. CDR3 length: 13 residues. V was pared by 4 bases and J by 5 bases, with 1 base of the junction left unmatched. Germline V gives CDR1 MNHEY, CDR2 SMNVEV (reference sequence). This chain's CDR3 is CASSWGQNEKLFF. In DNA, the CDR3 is TGTGCCAGCAGTTGGGGACAGAATGAAAAACTGTTTTTT.

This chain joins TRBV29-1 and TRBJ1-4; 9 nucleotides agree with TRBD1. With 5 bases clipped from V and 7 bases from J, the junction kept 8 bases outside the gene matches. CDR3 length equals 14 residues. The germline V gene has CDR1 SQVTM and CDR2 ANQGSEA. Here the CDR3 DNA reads TGCAGCGTTCAACAGGGGGCTCGAGTTGAAAAACTGTTTTTT. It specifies CSVQQGARVEKLFF. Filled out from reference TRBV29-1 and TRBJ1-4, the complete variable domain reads SAVISQKPSRDICQRGTSLTIQCQVDSQVTMMFWYRQQPGQSLTLIATANQGSEATYESGFVIDKFPISRPNLTFSTLTVSNMSPEDSSIYLCSVQQGARVEKLFFGSGTQLSVL.

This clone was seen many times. The CDR3 region is CASSQGSVGWDTQYF. DNA of the CDR3: TGCGCCAGCAGCCAAGGATCGGTAGGGTGGGATACGCAGTATTTT. The V and J genes are TRBV4-1 and TRBJ2-3; D remains unclear. V lost 1 base to trimming and J lost 6 bases, with 14 bases between them. The V gene's germline CDR1 is MGHRA and CDR2 YSYEKL. This CDR3 region has 15 residues.

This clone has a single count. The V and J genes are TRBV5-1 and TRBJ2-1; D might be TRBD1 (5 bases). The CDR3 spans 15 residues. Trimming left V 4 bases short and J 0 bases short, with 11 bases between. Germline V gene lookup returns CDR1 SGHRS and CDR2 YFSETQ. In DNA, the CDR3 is TGCGCCAGCAGCACCCAGGGCAGCTCCTACAATGAGCAGTTCTTC. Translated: CASSTQGSSYNEQFF.